Listed below are T cell receptor beta chains from one sample, sequenced in a study of CD8 T cells in Susac syndrome. TCRdb fed the immunoSEQ multiplex PCR reads into MiXCR, producing one record per CDR3 protein. There are 300,000 to 350,000 distinct CDR3 sequences in the sample; about 90% occur only once, and 0.06% to 0.075% lies in the top ten. Input material: CD4+ T cells from PBMCs. The source of these receptors is a human donor with multiple sclerosis. Each CDR3 is given with its conserved first and last residue.

CDR3 protein: CASSTRPGTTFEKLFF; V gene: TRBV7-9; J gene: TRBJ1-4
CDR3 protein: CSVGAGGGYGYTF; V gene: TRBV29-1; J gene: TRBJ1-2
CDR3 protein: CASSFGFANTEAFF; V gene: TRBV7-2; J gene: TRBJ1-1
CDR3 protein: CAWSETSGRFNEQFF; V gene: TRBV30; J gene: TRBJ2-1
CDR3 protein: CSLSPGTGPPGADTQYF; V gene: TRBV29-1; J gene: TRBJ2-3
CDR3 protein: CATSDLGATEAFF; V gene: TRBV24-1; J gene: TRBJ1-1
CDR3 protein: CSATWTSRPGTQYF; V gene: TRBV20-1; J gene: TRBJ2-5
CDR3 protein: CSASAGRGFYGYTF; V gene: TRBV20-1; J gene: TRBJ1-2
CDR3 protein: CAWSYTEAFF; V gene: TRBV30; J gene: TRBJ1-1
CDR3 protein: CASSQGLGLLLRHEQYF; V gene: TRBV23-1; J gene: TRBJ2-7
CDR3 protein: CASTRDSGATDTQYF; V gene: TRBV12-3/TRBV12-4; J gene: TRBJ2-3
CDR3 protein: CATSEIRVAGDTDTQYF; V gene: TRBV24-1; J gene: TRBJ2-3
CDR3 protein: CASSLGNSNQPQHF; V gene: TRBV7-9; J gene: TRBJ1-5
CDR3 protein: CASSAGQGPYNEQFF; V gene: TRBV5-1; J gene: TRBJ2-1
CDR3 protein: CATSRAGRPYEQYF; V gene: TRBV15; J gene: TRBJ2-7
CDR3 protein: CASSIGSPYNEQFF; V gene: TRBV9; J gene: TRBJ2-1
CDR3 protein: CASSFVGGYNEQFF; V gene: TRBV7-8; J gene: TRBJ2-1
CDR3 protein: CASSWTSGGNEQFF; V gene: TRBV7-9; J gene: TRBJ2-1
CDR3 protein: CASRRTASTDTQYF; V gene: TRBV27; J gene: TRBJ2-3
CDR3 protein: CASSPGLEAFF; V gene: TRBV7-9; J gene: TRBJ1-1
CDR3 protein: CASSYHVGEKNYGYTF; V gene: TRBV6-2/TRBV6-3; J gene: TRBJ1-2
CDR3 protein: CASSLKGTGGPSCNQPQHF; V gene: TRBV7-6; J gene: TRBJ1-5
CDR3 protein: CASRVRGGNEQFF; V gene: TRBV5-1; J gene: TRBJ2-1
CDR3 protein: CASVTSETGELFF; V gene: TRBV7-9; J gene: TRBJ2-2
CDR3 protein: CATSREAGDETQYF; V gene: TRBV15; J gene: TRBJ2-5
CDR3 protein: CASEQGDSGQFF; V gene: TRBV2; J gene: TRBJ2-1
CDR3 protein: CASSRESQGGETQYF; V gene: TRBV5-1; J gene: TRBJ2-5
CDR3 protein: CASSRGSSSTDTQYF; V gene: TRBV5-4; J gene: TRBJ2-3
CDR3 protein: CASSYWGHRAGANVLTF; V gene: TRBV6-2/TRBV6-3; J gene: TRBJ2-6
CDR3 protein: CSAPGLAGYGRETQYF; V gene: TRBV20-1; J gene: TRBJ2-5
CDR3 protein: CASSQPTVAYEQYF; V gene: TRBV4-1; J gene: TRBJ2-7
CDR3 protein: CASSQPPRGEAFF; V gene: TRBV16; J gene: TRBJ1-1
CDR3 protein: CASSFPGTLGTEAFF; V gene: TRBV28; J gene: TRBJ1-1
CDR3 protein: CSASPASGANVLTF; V gene: TRBV20-1; J gene: TRBJ2-6
CDR3 protein: CASIQTGVGYEQYF; V gene: TRBV2; J gene: TRBJ2-7
CDR3 protein: CASSQDGGTGFTGELFF; V gene: TRBV3-1; J gene: TRBJ2-2
CDR3 protein: CAWSGSDNEKLFF; V gene: TRBV30; J gene: TRBJ1-4
CDR3 protein: CSARDRRVPLRNEQFF; V gene: TRBV20-1; J gene: TRBJ2-1
CDR3 protein: CASSQKASGDTQYF; V gene: TRBV3-1; J gene: TRBJ2-3
CDR3 protein: CASSSPDRAIYGYTF; V gene: TRBV4-3; J gene: TRBJ1-2
CDR3 protein: CASSGSRIGNEQFF; V gene: TRBV2; J gene: TRBJ2-1
CDR3 protein: CASSLRRVDEAFF; V gene: TRBV11-2; J gene: TRBJ1-1
CDR3 protein: CASSKGGSGSRGGELFF; V gene: TRBV11-2; J gene: TRBJ2-2
CDR3 protein: CASSLNPTGSNEKLFF; V gene: TRBV27; J gene: TRBJ1-4
CDR3 protein: CSARSPAGYTYEQYF; V gene: TRBV20-1; J gene: TRBJ2-7
CDR3 protein: CASSFPGQGLGYGYTF; V gene: TRBV5-4; J gene: TRBJ1-2
CDR3 protein: CASSYSYIGRALGGELFF; V gene: TRBV6-5; J gene: TRBJ2-2
CDR3 protein: CASSWDRGRETQYF; V gene: TRBV6-5; J gene: TRBJ2-5
CDR3 protein: CATSEGPGQGAVYSNQPQHF; V gene: TRBV10-3; J gene: TRBJ1-5
CDR3 protein: CSAYRGVDTEAFF; V gene: TRBV20-1; J gene: TRBJ1-1
CDR3 protein: CASSQDRGRGETQYF; V gene: TRBV3-1; J gene: TRBJ2-5
CDR3 protein: CASSPGTSSEQFF; V gene: TRBV7-3; J gene: TRBJ2-1
CDR3 protein: CASSSQTGNSYEQYF; V gene: TRBV6-5; J gene: TRBJ2-7
CDR3 protein: CSAREPSTANYGYTF; V gene: TRBV20-1; J gene: TRBJ1-2
CDR3 protein: CASSLETQPQHF; V gene: TRBV7-9; J gene: TRBJ1-5
CDR3 protein: CSARGRGTTTNEKLFF; V gene: TRBV20-1; J gene: TRBJ1-4
CDR3 protein: CASYLTPSAGGQEQFF; V gene: TRBV6-1; J gene: TRBJ2-1
CDR3 protein: CSVGFGGKGYTQYF; V gene: TRBV29-1; J gene: TRBJ2-3
CDR3 protein: CASSFYLGETLHF; V gene: TRBV5-1; J gene: TRBJ1-6
CDR3 protein: CASSLRGSYNEQFF; V gene: TRBV7-3; J gene: TRBJ2-1